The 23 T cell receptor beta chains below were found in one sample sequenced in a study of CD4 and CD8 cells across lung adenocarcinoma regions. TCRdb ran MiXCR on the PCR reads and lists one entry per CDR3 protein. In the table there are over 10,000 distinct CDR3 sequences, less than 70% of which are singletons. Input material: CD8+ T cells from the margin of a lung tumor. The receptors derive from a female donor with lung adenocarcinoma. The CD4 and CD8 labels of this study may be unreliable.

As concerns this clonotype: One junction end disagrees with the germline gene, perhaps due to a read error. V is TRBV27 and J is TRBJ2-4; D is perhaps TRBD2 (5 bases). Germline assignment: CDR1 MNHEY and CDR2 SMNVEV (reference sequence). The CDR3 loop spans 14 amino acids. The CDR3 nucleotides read TGTGCCAGCAGGTGGGTCGGGGTCAAAGACATTCAGTACTTT. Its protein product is CASRWVGVKDIQYF.

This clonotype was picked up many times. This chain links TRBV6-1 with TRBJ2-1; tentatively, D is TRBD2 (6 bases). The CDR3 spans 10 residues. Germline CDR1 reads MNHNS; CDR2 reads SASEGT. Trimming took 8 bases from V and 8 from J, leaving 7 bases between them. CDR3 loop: CASGDYEQFF. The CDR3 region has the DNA TGTGCCAGCGGGGACTATGAGCAGTTCTTC.

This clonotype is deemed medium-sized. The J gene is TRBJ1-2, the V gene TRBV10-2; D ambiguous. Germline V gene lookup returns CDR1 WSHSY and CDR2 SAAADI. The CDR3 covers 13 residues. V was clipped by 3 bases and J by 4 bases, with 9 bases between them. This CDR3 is CASSDGQVYGYTF. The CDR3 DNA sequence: TGCGCCAGCAGTGATGGGCAGGTCTATGGCTACACCTTC.

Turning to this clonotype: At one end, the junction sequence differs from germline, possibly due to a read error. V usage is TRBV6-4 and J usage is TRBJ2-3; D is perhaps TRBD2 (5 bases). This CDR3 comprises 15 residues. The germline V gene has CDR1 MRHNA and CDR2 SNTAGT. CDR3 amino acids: CGSSSGFGAKDTQYF. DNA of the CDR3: TGTGGCAGCAGCTCGGGGTTCGGAGCCAAAGATACGCAGTATTTC.

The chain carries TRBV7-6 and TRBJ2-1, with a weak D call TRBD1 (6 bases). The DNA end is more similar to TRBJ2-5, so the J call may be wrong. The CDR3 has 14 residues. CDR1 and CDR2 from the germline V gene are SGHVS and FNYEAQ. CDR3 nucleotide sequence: TGTGCCAGCAGCTTAGGAACAGGGTACGAGACCCAGTACTTC. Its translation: CASSLGTGYETQYF.

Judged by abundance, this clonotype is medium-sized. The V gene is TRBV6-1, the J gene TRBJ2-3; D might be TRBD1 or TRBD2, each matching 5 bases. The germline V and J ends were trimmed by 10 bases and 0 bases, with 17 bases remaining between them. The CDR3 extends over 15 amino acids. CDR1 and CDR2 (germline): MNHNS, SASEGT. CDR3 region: CANSVGEFSTDTQYF. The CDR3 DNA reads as TGTGCCAACTCCGTGGGGGAATTTAGCACAGATACGCAGTATTTT.

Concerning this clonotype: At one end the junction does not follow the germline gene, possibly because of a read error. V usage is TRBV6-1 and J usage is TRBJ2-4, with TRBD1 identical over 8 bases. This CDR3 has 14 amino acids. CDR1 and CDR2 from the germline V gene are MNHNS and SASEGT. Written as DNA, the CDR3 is TGTGCCAGCAGCGAAGGGACAGGTGTCAATGAGCAGTACTTC. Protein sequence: CASSEGTGVNEQYF.

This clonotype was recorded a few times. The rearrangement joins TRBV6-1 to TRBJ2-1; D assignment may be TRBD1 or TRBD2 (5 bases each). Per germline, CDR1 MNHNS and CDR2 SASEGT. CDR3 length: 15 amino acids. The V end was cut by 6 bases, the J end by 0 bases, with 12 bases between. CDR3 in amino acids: CASSRDLYSYNEQFF. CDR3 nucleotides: TGTGCCAGCAGCCGGGACCTTTACTCCTACAATGAGCAGTTCTTC.

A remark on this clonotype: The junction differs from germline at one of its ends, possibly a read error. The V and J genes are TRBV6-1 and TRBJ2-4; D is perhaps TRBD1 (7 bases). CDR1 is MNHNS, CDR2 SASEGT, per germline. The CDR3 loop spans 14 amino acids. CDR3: CASQGGGDKDIQYF. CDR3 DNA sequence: TGTGCCAGTCAGGGGGGCGGTGACAAAGACATTCAGTACTTC.

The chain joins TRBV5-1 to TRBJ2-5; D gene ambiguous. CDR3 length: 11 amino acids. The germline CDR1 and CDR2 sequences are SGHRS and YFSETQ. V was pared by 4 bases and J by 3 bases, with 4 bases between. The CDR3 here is CASSIKETQYF. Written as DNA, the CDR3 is TGCGCCAGCAGCATAAAAGAGACCCAGTACTTC. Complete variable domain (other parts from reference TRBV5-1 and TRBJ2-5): KAGVTQTPRYLIKTRGQQVTLSCSPISGHRSVSWYQQTPGQGLQFLFEYFSETQRNKGNFPGRFSGRQFSNSRSEMNVSTLELGDSALYLCASSIKETQYFGPGTRLLVL.

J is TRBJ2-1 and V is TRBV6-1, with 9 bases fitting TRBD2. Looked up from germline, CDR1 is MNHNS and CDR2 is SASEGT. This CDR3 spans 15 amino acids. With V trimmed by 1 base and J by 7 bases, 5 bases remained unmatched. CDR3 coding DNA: TGTGCCAGCAGTGAAGGACTAGCGGCCTTTAATGAGCAGTTCTTC. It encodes CASSEGLAAFNEQFF.

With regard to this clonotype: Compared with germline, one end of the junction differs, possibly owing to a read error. The CDR3 reads CGSSAEIAENTQYF. CDR3 sequence (DNA): TGTGGCAGCTCGGCGGAGATAGCAGAAAATACGCAGTATTTC. V and J are TRBV6-1 and TRBJ2-3; D unclear. This CDR3 is built from 14 residues. CDR1 and CDR2 (germline): MNHNS, SASEGT.

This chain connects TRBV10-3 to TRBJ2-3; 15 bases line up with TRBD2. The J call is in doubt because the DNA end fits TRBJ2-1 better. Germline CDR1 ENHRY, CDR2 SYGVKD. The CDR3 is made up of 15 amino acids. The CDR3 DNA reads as TGTGCCATTAAGGGACTAGCGGGAGGTGTCGGTGAGCAGTTCTTC. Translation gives CAIKGLAGGVGEQFF.

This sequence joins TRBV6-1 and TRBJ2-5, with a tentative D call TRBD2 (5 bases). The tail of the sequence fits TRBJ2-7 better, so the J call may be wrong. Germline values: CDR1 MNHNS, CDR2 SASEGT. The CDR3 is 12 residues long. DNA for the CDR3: TGTGCCAGCAGCCGGGGAATGCGCGAGCAGTACTTC. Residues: CASSRGMREQYF.

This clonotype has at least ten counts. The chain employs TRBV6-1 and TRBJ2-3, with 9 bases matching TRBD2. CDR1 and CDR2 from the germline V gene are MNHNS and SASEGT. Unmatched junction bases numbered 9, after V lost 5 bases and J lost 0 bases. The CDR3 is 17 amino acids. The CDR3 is CASSPRGLAGSTDTQYF. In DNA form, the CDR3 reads TGTGCCAGCAGTCCTCGGGGACTAGCAGGGAGCACAGATACGCAGTATTTT.

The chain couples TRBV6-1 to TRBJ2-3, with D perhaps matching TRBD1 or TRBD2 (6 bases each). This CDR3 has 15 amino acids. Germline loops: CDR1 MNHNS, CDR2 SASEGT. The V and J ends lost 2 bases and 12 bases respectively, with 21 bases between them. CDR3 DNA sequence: TGTGCCAGCAGTGAATATTTGACTTTAGGGGGGCCCCAGTATTTT. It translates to CASSEYLTLGGPQYF.

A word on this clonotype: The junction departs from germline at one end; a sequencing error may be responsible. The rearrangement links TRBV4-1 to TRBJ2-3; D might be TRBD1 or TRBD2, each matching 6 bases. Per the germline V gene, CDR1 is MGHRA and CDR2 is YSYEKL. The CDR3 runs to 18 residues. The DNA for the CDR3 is TGCGCCAGCAGCCAAGCAGACGGGGGCGTGGGAGGCAAAGATACGCAGTACTTT. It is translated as CASSQADGGVGGKDTQYF.

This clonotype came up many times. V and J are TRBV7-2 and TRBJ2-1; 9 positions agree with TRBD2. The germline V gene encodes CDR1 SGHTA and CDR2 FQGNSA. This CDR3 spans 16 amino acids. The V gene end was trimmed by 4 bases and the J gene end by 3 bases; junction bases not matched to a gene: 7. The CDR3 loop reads CASSSRRRGGYNEQFF. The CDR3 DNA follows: TGTGCCAGCAGCTCGAGGAGGCGGGGGGGCTACAATGAGCAGTTCTTC.

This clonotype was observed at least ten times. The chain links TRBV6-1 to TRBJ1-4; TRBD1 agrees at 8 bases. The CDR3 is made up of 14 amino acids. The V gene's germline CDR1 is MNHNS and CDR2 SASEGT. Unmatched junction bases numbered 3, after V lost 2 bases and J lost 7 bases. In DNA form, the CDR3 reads TGTGCCAGCAGTGAACCGACAGGGGCTGAAAAACTGTTTTTT. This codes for CASSEPTGAEKLFF.

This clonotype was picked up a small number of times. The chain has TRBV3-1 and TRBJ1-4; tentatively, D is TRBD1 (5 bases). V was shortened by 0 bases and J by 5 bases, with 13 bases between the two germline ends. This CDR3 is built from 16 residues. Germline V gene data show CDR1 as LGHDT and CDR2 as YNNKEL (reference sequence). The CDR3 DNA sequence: TGTGCCAGCAGCCAAGATCAAGGGGTCCTAAATGAAAAACTGTTTTTT. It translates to CASSQDQGVLNEKLFF.

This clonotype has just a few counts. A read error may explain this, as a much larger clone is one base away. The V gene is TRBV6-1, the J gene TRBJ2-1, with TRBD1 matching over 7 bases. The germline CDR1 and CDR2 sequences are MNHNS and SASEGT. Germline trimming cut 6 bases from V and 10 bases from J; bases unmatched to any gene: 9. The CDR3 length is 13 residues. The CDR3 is CASSRDSQYEQFF. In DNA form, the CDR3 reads TGTGCCAGCAGCCGGGACAGTCAATACGAGCAGTTCTTC.

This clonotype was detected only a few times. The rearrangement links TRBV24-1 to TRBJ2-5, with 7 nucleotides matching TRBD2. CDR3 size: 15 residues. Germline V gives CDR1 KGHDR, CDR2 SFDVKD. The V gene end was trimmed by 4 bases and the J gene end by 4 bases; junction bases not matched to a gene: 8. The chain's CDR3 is CATSEPREERETQYF. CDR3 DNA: TGTGCCACCAGTGAACCCCGGGAGGAGAGAGAGACCCAGTACTTC.

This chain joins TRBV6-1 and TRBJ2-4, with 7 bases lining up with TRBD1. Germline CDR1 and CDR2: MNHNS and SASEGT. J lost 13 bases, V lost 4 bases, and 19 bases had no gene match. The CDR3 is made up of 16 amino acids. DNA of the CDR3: TGTGCCAGCAGTGCTAGGGGGCTGCCAGCCAAAAATATGCAGTACTTC. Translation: CASSARGLPAKNMQYF.